The 16 T cell receptor beta chains listed next were all sequenced from one sample in a study of blood T cell repertoires in COVID-19. The repertoire was sequenced with immunoSEQ multiplex PCR; TCRdb's copy has only in-frame clones and lacks some. The table lists under 250,000 clones, roughly four fifths of them singletons, with about 1.3% in the top ten. The sequenced sample consisted of PBMCs or T cells enriched from blood (not recorded which). These receptor sequences come from a woman aged 40 to 50 with acute COVID-19.

This clone was observed a single time. This chain connects TRBV28 to TRBJ1-1; no firm D call. Germline assignment: CDR1 MDHEN and CDR2 SYDVKM. The CDR3 is 14 amino acids. The germline V and J ends were trimmed by 2 bases and 4 bases, with 11 bases remaining between them. CDR3: CASSLILGVTEAFF. Written as DNA, the CDR3 is TGTGCCAGCAGTTTAATTCTGGGAGTCACTGAAGCTTTCTTT.

V and J are TRBV4-3 and TRBJ1-2; a weak D match, TRBD1 (5 bases). The CDR3 is made up of 15 amino acids. Germline loops: CDR1 LGHNA, CDR2 YSLEER. Trimming pared 1 base from V and 4 bases from J, leaving 13 bases between. Here the CDR3 DNA reads TGCGCCAGCAGCCAAGGAGGAAAGACAGTCTATGGCTACACCTTC. Translating gives CASSQGGKTVYGYTF.

V is TRBV7-9 and J is TRBJ2-3, with D possibly matching TRBD2 (6 bases). V lost 1 base to trimming and J lost 6 bases, with 11 bases between them. The CDR3 length is 14 residues. Germline values: CDR1 SEHNR, CDR2 FQNEAQ (reference sequence). CDR3 coding DNA: TGTGCCAGCAGCTTAGTGGGCGGGGTTGATACGCAGTATTTT. It encodes CASSLVGGVDTQYF.

V is TRBV5-4 and J is TRBJ2-2; D is undetermined. The CDR3 loop spans 13 amino acids. Looked up from germline, CDR1 is SGHNT and CDR2 is YYREEE (reference sequence). The germline V and J ends were trimmed by 4 bases and 4 bases, with 8 bases remaining between them. CDR3 nucleotides: TGTGCCAGCAGCGAACAGAGCACCGGGGAGCTGTTTTTT. Its translation is CASSEQSTGELFF.

The gene calls are TRBV10-3 and TRBJ2-1, with D perhaps TRBD2 (7 bases). Per germline, CDR1 ENHRY and CDR2 SYGVKD. The CDR3 is 12 residues long. V was clipped by 8 bases and J by 8 bases, with 13 bases between them. CDR3: CAIQRGGDEQFF. CDR3 coding DNA: TGTGCCATCCAGAGGGGGGGAGATGAGCAGTTCTTC.

This chain connects TRBV4-1 to TRBJ1-4; the match to TRBD1 covers 7 bases. The CDR3 sequence is 14 residues long. Germline V CDR1 and CDR2: MGHRA, YSYEKL. V dropped 6 bases and J dropped 3; count of bases not matched to a gene: 4. CDR3: CASRKQGSNEKLFF. The CDR3 region has the DNA TGCGCCAGCAGAAAACAGGGGTCTAATGAAAAACTGTTTTTT.

The chain is built from TRBV24-1 and TRBJ2-3; D is unclear. Trimming shortened V by 1 base and J by 6 bases, and 4 bases separated the two germline ends. The CDR3 has 12 amino acids. From germline, CDR1 is KGHDR and CDR2 SFDVKD. The DNA for the CDR3 is TGTGCCACCAGTGATTTCCCGGATACGCAGTATTTT. Translation: CATSDFPDTQYF.

The gene calls are TRBV7-2 and TRBJ2-7; 7 bases agree with TRBD2. The CDR3 has 15 amino acids. Losses at the gene ends were 3 bases for V and 3 bases for J; bases not matched to a gene: 8. CDR1 and CDR2 from the germline V gene are SGHTA and FQGNSA. CDR3 DNA sequence: TGTGCCAGCAGCTTGGTGGGGGGGAAGGACTACGAGCAGTACTTC. Its protein is CASSLVGGKDYEQYF.

This rearrangement joins TRBV27 to TRBJ2-7; TRBD2 is a possible D gene (6 bases). Germline V gene lookup returns CDR1 MNHEY and CDR2 SMNVEV (reference sequence). The CDR3 is 16 amino acids. The ends were cut back, 5 bases at V and 7 bases at J, with 24 bases in the middle. The CDR3 region is CASSRRAGPRILEQYF. The CDR3 nucleotides read TGTGCCAGCAGTAGAAGAGCGGGCCCCAGGATTTTAGAGCAGTACTTC.

This chain joins TRBV24-1 and TRBJ2-2; D uncertain. The germline V and J ends were trimmed by 5 bases and 7 bases, with 10 bases remaining between them. CDR1 is KGHDR and CDR2 is SFDVKD in the germline V gene. The CDR3 is 13 amino acids. The CDR3 protein is CATSALPGGELFF. As DNA, the CDR3 is TGTGCCACCAGTGCCCTCCCCGGCGGGGAGCTGTTTTTT.

In its sample, this clone was seen once. The chain couples TRBV18 to TRBJ2-5; possible D gene TRBD2, 5 bases. Trimming stripped 0 bases from V and 5 bases from J, with 10 bases between. There are 14 residues in the CDR3. Germline V gene sequence: CDR1 KGHSH, CDR2 LQKENI. The CDR3 here is CASSPPTSFETQYF. In DNA, the CDR3 is TGTGCCAGCTCACCACCCACTAGTTTTGAGACCCAGTACTTC.

The chain is built from TRBV19 and TRBJ2-1; TRBD1 matches at 8 bases. Germline V gene sequence: CDR1 LNHDA, CDR2 SQIVND (reference sequence). The CDR3 runs 14 residues. Trimming removed 6 bases from V and 9 bases from J; junction bases left unmatched: 10. CDR3 nucleotide sequence: TGTGCCAGTAGAGTATCGGACAGGGAAGGTGAGCAGTTCTTC. It specifies CASRVSDREGEQFF.

This chain uses TRBV4-1 with TRBJ1-5; maybe TRBD1 (5 bases). V was pared by 1 base and J by 5 bases, with 12 bases between. The CDR3 has 15 amino acids. The germline gives CDR1 MGHRA, CDR2 YSYEKL. CDR3 amino acids: CASSQVAGPDQPQHF. The DNA for the CDR3 is TGCGCCAGCAGCCAAGTAGCAGGGCCAGATCAGCCCCAGCATTTT.

CDR3: CASSLSPPTSGRPYEQYF. CDR3 nucleotide sequence: TGTGCCAGCAGTCTCTCCCCACCGACTAGCGGGAGACCCTACGAGCAGTACTTC. The chain is built from TRBV28 and TRBJ2-7, with 12 bases fitting TRBD2. V lost 5 bases, J lost 2 bases, and 13 bases stayed unmatched. The germline gives CDR1 MDHEN, CDR2 SYDVKM. The CDR3 is 18 amino acids.

The chain combines TRBV5-4 with TRBJ1-2; possibly TRBD1 for D (6 bases). The CDR3 consists of 15 residues. From germline, CDR1 is SGHNT and CDR2 YYREEE (reference sequence). The V gene lost 4 bases and the J gene lost 0 bases, with 13 bases spanning the gap. The CDR3 DNA reads TGTGCCAGCAGCGTCGGACAGCCGACTAACTATGGCTACACCTTC. Its translation is CASSVGQPTNYGYTF.

V is TRBV6-5 and J is TRBJ2-1; 8 bases are a match to TRBD1. The CDR3 covers 15 residues. Per germline, CDR1 MNHEY and CDR2 SVGAGI. V lost 6 bases to trimming and J lost 6 bases; unmatched junction nucleotides: 10. CDR3 residues: CASSPTGTGRNEQFF. The CDR3 DNA sequence: TGTGCCAGCAGCCCAACCGGGACAGGCCGCAATGAGCAGTTCTTC.